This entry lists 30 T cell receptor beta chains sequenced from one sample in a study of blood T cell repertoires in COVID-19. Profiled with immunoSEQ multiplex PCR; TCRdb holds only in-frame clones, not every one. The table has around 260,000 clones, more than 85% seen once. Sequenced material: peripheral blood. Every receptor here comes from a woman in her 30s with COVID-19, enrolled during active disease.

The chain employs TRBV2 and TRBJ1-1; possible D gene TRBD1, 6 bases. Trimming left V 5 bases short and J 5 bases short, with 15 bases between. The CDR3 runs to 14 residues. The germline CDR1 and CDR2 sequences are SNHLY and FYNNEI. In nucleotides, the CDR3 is TGTGCCAGCAGTCCCAAGACAGGCTGGACTGAAGCTTTCTTT. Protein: CASSPKTGWTEAFF.

This CDR3 reads CASSRGGARAGELFF. CDR3 bases: TGTGCCAGCAGCCGTGGGGGGGCGCGGGCCGGGGAGCTGTTTTTT. This chain links TRBV11-3 with TRBJ2-2; TRBD2 is a possible D gene (7 bases). The CDR3 totals 15 residues. V lost 5 bases and J lost 6, with 16 bases in between. CDR1 and CDR2 from the germline V gene are SGHNT and YENEEA.

CDR3 nucleotide sequence: TGTGCCACCTCTAGCGTGAGCTCCTACAATGAGCAGTTCTTC. It specifies CATSSVSSYNEQFF. V and J are TRBV27 and TRBJ2-1; maybe TRBD2 (6 bases). CDR1 MNHEY and CDR2 SMNVEV come from the germline V gene (reference sequence). The V and J ends lost 10 bases and 0 bases respectively, with 13 bases between them. CDR3 length: 14 residues.

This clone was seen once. CDR3 residues: CASRIQGLNQPQHF. The CDR3 DNA reads as TGTGCCAGTAGAATACAGGGTCTCAATCAGCCCCAGCATTTT. The V gene is TRBV27, the J gene TRBJ1-5; D may be TRBD1 (6 bases). Germline V gene data show CDR1 as MNHEY and CDR2 as SMNVEV (reference sequence). V lost 9 bases and J 3 bases, leaving 15 bases between the germline ends. This CDR3 is built from 14 residues.

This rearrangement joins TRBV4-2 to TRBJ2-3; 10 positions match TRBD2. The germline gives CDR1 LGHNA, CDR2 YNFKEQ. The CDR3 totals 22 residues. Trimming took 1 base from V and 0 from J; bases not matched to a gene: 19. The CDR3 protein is CASSQGRGASASGSSSTDTQYF. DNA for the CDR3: TGTGCCAGCAGCCAAGGGCGGGGGGCTTCGGCTAGCGGGAGTTCTAGCACAGATACGCAGTATTTT.

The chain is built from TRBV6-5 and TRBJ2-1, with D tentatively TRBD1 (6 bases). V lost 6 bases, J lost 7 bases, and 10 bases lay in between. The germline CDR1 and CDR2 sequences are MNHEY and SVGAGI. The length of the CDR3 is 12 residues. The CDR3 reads CASRGAKNEQFF. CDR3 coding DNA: TGTGCCAGCAGGGGGGCCAAAAATGAGCAGTTCTTC.

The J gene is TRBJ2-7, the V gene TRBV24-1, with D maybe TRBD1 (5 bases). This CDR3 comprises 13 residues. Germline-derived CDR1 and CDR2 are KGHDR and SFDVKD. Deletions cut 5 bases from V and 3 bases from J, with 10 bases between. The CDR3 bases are TGTGCCACCAGTGTGGACACGGTCTACGAGCAGTACTTC. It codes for CATSVDTVYEQYF.

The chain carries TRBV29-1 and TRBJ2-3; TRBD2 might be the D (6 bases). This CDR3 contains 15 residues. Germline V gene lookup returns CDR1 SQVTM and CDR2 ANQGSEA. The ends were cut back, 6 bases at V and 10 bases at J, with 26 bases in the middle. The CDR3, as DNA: TGCAGCGTGCTGCGGGACCCCGGCGGCGCCGGGGCGCAGTATTTT. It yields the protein CSVLRDPGGAGAQYF.

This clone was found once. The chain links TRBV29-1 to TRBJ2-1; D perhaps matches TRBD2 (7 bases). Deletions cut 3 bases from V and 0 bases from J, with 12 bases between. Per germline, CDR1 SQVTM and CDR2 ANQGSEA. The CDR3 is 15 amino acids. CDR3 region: CSVEGGTNSYNEQFF. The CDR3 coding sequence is TGCAGCGTTGAGGGGGGGACAAACTCCTACAATGAGCAGTTCTTC.

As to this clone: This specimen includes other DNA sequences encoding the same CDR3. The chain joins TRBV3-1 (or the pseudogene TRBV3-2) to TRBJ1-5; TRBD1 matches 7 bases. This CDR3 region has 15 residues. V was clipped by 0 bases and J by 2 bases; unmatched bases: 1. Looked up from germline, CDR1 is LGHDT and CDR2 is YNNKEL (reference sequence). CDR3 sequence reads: CASSQEGQGNQPQHF. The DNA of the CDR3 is TGTGCCAGCAGCCAAGAAGGACAGGGCAATCAGCCCCAGCATTTT.

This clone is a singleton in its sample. The CDR3 sequence: CASSDIDRGGNTIYF. CDR3 nucleotides: TGTGCCAGCAGTGATATCGACAGGGGTGGAAACACCATATATTTT. The genes are TRBV9 and TRBJ1-3; 8 bases line up with TRBD1. Germline V gene data show CDR1 as SGDLS and CDR2 as YYNGEE. The CDR3 extends over 15 amino acids. With 5 bases clipped from V and 3 bases from J, the junction kept 7 bases outside the gene matches.

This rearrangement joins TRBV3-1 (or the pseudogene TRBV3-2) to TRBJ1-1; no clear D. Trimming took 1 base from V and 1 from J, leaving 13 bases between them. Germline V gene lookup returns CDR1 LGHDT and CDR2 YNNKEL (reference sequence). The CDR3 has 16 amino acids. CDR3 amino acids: CASSQVTRARNTEAFF. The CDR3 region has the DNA TGTGCCAGCAGCCAAGTAACGAGGGCGCGGAACACTGAAGCTTTCTTT.

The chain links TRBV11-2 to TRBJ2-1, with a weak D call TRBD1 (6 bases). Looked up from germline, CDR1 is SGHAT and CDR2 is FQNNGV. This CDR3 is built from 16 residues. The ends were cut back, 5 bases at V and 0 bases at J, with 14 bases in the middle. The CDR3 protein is CASSHRQDLSYNEQFF. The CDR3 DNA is TGTGCCAGCAGCCATAGACAGGACCTCTCCTACAATGAGCAGTTCTTC.

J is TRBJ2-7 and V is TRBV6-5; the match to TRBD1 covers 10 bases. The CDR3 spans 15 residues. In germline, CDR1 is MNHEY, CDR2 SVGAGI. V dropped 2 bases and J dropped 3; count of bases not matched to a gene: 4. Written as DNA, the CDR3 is TGTGCCAGCAGTTACATCGGGACAGGGGTCTACGAGCAGTACTTC. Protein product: CASSYIGTGVYEQYF.

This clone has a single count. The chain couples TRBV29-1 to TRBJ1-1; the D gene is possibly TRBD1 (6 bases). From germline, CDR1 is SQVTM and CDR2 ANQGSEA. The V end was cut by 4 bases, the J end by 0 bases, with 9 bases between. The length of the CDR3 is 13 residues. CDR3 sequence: CSVVYRVNTEAFF. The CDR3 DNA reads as TGCAGCGTTGTCTACAGGGTGAACACTGAAGCTTTCTTT.

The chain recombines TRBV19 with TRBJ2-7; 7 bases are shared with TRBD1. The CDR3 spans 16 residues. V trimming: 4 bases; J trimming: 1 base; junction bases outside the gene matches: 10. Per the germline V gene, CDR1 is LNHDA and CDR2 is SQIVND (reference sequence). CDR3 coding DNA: TGTGCCAGTAGTAGTTGGGGGACAGAGACTTCCTACGAGCAGTACTTC. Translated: CASSSWGTETSYEQYF.

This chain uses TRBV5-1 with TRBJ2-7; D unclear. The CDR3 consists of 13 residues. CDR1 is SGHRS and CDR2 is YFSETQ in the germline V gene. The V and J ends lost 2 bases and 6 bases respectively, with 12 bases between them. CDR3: CASSLARSSEQYF. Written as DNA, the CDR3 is TGCGCCAGCAGCTTAGCGAGGAGTAGCGAGCAGTACTTC.

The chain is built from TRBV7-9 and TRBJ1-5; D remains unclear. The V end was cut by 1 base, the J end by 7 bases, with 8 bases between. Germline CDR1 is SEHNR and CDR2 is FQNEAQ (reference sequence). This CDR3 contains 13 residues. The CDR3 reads CASSLGPGQPQHF. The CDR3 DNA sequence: TGTGCCAGCAGCTTAGGACCGGGACAGCCCCAGCATTTT.

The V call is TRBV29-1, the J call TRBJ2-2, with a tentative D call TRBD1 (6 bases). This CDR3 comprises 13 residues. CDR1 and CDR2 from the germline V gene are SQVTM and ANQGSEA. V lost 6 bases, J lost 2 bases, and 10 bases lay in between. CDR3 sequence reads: CSVEQGNTGELFF. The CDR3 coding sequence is TGCAGCGTGGAACAGGGTAACACCGGGGAGCTGTTTTTT.

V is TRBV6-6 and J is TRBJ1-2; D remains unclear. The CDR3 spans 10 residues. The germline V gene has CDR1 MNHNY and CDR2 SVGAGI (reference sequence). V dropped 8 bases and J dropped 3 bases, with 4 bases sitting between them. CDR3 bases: TGTGCCAGCCGAGACTATGGCTACACCTTC. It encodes CASRDYGYTF.

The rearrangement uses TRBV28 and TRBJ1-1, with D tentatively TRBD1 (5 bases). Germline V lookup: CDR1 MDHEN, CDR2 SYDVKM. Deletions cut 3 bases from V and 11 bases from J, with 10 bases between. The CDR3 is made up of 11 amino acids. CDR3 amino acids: CASSLEGHAFF. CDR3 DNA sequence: TGTGCCAGCAGTTTGGAGGGGCACGCTTTCTTT.

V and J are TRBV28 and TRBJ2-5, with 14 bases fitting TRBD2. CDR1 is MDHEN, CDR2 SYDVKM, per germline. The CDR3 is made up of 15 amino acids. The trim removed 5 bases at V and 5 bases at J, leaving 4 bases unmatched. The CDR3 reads CASSPGLAGVETQYF. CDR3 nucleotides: TGTGCCAGCAGTCCGGGACTAGCGGGAGTTGAGACCCAGTACTTC.

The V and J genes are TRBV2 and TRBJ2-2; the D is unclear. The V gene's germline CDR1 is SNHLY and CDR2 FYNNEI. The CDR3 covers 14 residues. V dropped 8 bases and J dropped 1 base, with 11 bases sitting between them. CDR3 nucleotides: TGTGCCAGCTCGAAACTAAAGAACACCGGGGAGCTGTTTTTT. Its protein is CASSKLKNTGELFF. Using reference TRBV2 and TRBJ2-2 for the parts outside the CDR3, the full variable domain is EPEVTQTPSHQVTQMGQEVILRCVPISNHLYFYWYRQILGQKVEFLVSFYNNEISEKSEIFDDQFSVERPDGSNFTLKIRSTKLEDSAMYFCASSKLKNTGELFFGEGSRLTVL.

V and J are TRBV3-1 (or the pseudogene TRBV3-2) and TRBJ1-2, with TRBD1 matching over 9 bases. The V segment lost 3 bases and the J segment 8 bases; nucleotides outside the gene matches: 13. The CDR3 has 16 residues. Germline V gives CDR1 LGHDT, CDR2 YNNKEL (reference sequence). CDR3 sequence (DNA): TGTGCCAGCAGCCATCAATCCCGACAGGGGGAACGCGGCTACACCTTC. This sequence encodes CASSHQSRQGERGYTF.

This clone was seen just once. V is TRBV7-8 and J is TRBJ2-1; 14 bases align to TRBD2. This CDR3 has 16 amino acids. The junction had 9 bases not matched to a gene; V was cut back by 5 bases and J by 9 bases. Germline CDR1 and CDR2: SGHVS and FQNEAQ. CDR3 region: CASSPPGLAGVGEQFF. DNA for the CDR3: TGTGCCAGCAGCCCACCGGGACTAGCGGGAGTAGGTGAGCAGTTCTTC.

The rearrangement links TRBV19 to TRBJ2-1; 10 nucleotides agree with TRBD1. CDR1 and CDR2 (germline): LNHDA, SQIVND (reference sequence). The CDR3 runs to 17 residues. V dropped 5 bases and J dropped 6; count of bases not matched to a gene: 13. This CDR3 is CASSFGTGTGALNEQFF. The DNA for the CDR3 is TGTGCCAGTAGTTTTGGGACCGGGACAGGGGCCCTCAATGAGCAGTTCTTC.

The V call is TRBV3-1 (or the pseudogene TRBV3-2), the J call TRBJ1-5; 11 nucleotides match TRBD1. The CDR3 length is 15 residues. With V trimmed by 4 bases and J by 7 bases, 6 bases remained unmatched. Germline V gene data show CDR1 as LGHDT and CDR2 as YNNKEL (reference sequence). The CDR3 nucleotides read TGTGCCAGCAGCCCCGGGACAGGGGGTCAACAGCCCCAGCATTTT. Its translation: CASSPGTGGQQPQHF.

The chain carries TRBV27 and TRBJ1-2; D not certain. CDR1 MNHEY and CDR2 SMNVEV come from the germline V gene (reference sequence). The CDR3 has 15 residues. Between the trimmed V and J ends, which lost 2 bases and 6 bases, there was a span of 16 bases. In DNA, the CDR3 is TGTGCCAGCAGTTTAGTCCCCCAGAGACTAAATGGCTACACCTTC. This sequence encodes CASSLVPQRLNGYTF.

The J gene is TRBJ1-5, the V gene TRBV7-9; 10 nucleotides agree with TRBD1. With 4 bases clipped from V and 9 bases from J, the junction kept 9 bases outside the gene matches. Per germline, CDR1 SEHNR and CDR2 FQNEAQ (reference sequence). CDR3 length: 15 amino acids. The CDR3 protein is CASSSGQGPPRPQHF. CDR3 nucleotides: TGTGCCAGCAGCTCGGGACAGGGGCCGCCGAGGCCCCAGCATTTT.

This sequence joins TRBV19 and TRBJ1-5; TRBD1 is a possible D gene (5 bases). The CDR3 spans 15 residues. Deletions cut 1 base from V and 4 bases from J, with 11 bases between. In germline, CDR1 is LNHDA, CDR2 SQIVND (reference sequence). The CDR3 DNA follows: TGTGCCAGTAGTATAGGGCAGGGCTTGAATCAGCCCCAGCATTTT. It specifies CASSIGQGLNQPQHF.